This entry lists 27 T cell receptor beta chains sequenced from one sample in a study of long-term antiretroviral therapy in people with HIV. Researchers report immunoSEQ v3.0 was run at survey level. This table comes from immunoSEQ multiplex PCR, and its TCRdb copy is limited to in-frame clones, with some not included. The data contain some 28,000 clones, about 86% of them seen just once; the ten biggest clones take up around 5%. The specimen was unsorted PBMCs, collected 0.8 years after starting antiretroviral therapy. These receptors all come from a woman between 25 and 40 years old with HIV.

The chain carries TRBV10-3 and TRBJ2-2, with D perhaps TRBD2 (6 bases). V dropped 7 bases and J dropped 6 bases, with 9 bases sitting between them. CDR3 length equals 12 residues. CDR1 ENHRY and CDR2 SYGVKD come from the germline V gene. The CDR3 nucleotides are TGTGCCATCAAAACTAGCCCCGGGGAGCTGTTTTTT. Translated, it gives CAIKTSPGELFF.

V and J are TRBV29-1 and TRBJ1-2; 7 nucleotides agree with TRBD1. The CDR3 consists of 15 residues. V was clipped by 5 bases and J by 7 bases; unmatched bases: 16. CDR1 and CDR2 from the germline V gene are SQVTM and ANQGSEA. The CDR3 region has the DNA TGCAGCGTTCAACCAAACAGGGGATTTCTCCTTGGCTACACCTTC. This translates into CSVQPNRGFLLGYTF.

This clone was found once. J is TRBJ2-1 and V is TRBV1; the table's D call of TRBD2 was not tested on the DNA. TRBV1 is recorded as a pseudogene. The CDR3 runs to 16 residues. The DNA of the CDR3 is TGCACCAGCAGCCCGGCGAGGAGTGTCTCCTACAATGAGCAGTTCTTC. Encoded protein: CTSSPARSVSYNEQFF.

The chain has TRBV19 and TRBJ1-1; a weak D match, TRBD1 (5 bases). Germline values: CDR1 LNHDA, CDR2 SQIVND (reference sequence). CDR3 length: 13 residues. V gave up 6 bases and J gave up 4 bases, with 12 bases separating them. The CDR3 region has the DNA TGTGCCAGTAGCATCAATAGGGGCACTGAAGCTTTCTTT. Amino acids: CASSINRGTEAFF.

The genes are TRBV7-2 and TRBJ2-5; 7 nucleotides align to TRBD2. Trimming took 4 bases from V and 2 from J; bases not matched to a gene: 10. Germline CDR1 SGHTA, CDR2 FQGNSA. The CDR3 consists of 16 residues. The CDR3, as DNA: TGTGCCAGCAGCTCTCCTTTCAGCGGGGCTCAAGAGACCCAGTACTTC. Translated: CASSSPFSGAQETQYF.

This chain uses TRBV29-1 with TRBJ2-5; D might be TRBD1 (6 bases). Looked up from germline, CDR1 is SQVTM and CDR2 is ANQGSEA. Deletions cut 4 bases from V and 4 bases from J, with 10 bases between. The CDR3 has 12 amino acids. The CDR3 bases are TGCAGCGTTGTACAGGGCAGAGAGACCCAGTACTTC. This codes for CSVVQGRETQYF.

This chain connects TRBV10-3 to TRBJ1-2; D remains ambiguous. V was clipped by 3 bases and J by 7 bases, with 9 bases between them. CDR1 is ENHRY and CDR2 is SYGVKD in the germline V gene. The length of the CDR3 is 12 residues. CDR3 DNA sequence: TGTGCCATCAGTGATTTTGGCTTTGGCTACACCTTC. It yields the protein CAISDFGFGYTF.

The CDR3 protein is CASSLETTTGFYNEQFF. CDR3 bases: TGTGCCAGCAGCTTAGAGACTACAACGGGATTCTACAATGAGCAGTTCTTC. The V and J genes are TRBV7-9 and TRBJ2-1, with TRBD2 as a possible D gene (5 bases). This CDR3 comprises 17 residues. The germline V and J ends were trimmed by 1 base and 3 bases, with 16 bases remaining between them. Per germline, CDR1 SEHNR and CDR2 FQNEAQ (reference sequence).

The CDR3 sequence: CASSRLKQGGYGYTF. The CDR3 DNA follows: TGTGCCAGCAGTCGTCTCAAACAGGGAGGGTATGGCTACACCTTC. This chain uses TRBV27 with TRBJ1-2; D is possibly TRBD1 (6 bases). The V gene lost 5 bases and the J gene lost 5 bases, with 18 bases spanning the gap. Germline loops: CDR1 MNHEY, CDR2 SMNVEV (reference sequence). This CDR3 region has 15 residues.

This chain links TRBV4-2 with TRBJ1-2; perhaps TRBD1 as D (5 bases). The CDR3 sequence is 16 residues long. V gave up 0 bases and J gave up 3 bases, with 14 bases separating them. Germline loops: CDR1 LGHNA, CDR2 YNFKEQ. CDR3 sequence (DNA): TGTGCCAGCAGCCAAGATACAATAGGGGAGGACTATGGCTACACCTTC. Amino acids: CASSQDTIGEDYGYTF.

This rearrangement joins TRBV19 to TRBJ1-5; D is uncertain. This CDR3 is built from 13 residues. Trimming took off 2 bases at V and 5 bases at J, with 7 bases between the two ends. Germline assignment: CDR1 LNHDA and CDR2 SQIVND (reference sequence). CDR3 bases: TGTGCCAGTAGTATAAGGAGGGATCAGCCCCAGCATTTT. Its translation is CASSIRRDQPQHF.

This chain joins TRBV10-3 and TRBJ1-3; TRBD1 is a possible D gene (5 bases). In germline, CDR1 is ENHRY, CDR2 SYGVKD. This CDR3 has 14 amino acids. V lost 4 bases to trimming and J lost 4 bases, with 11 bases between them. The CDR3 sequence is CAISAPGQGNTIYF. DNA of the CDR3: TGTGCCATCAGTGCCCCAGGGCAAGGAAACACCATATATTTT.

The chain combines TRBV27 with TRBJ1-1; 9 bases map to TRBD1. The CDR3 spans 12 residues. J was trimmed by 12 bases and V by 2 bases; bases with no gene match: 4. Germline CDR1 is MNHEY and CDR2 is SMNVEV (reference sequence). This CDR3 reads CASSLPGQGPFF. The CDR3 DNA is TGTGCCAGCAGTTTACCGGGACAGGGACCTTTCTTT.

This rearrangement joins TRBV4-1 to TRBJ2-7; the match to TRBD1 covers 7 bases. The germline CDR1 and CDR2 sequences are MGHRA and YSYEKL. Trimming removed 5 bases from V and 3 bases from J; junction bases left unmatched: 7. CDR3 length: 14 amino acids. The CDR3 DNA reads as TGCGCCAGCAGCGTCACAGGGGAAAGCTACGAGCAGTACTTC. Translation: CASSVTGESYEQYF.

The chain links TRBV6-1 to TRBJ2-2; D perhaps matches TRBD1 (6 bases). The ends were cut back, 7 bases at V and 2 bases at J, with 11 bases in the middle. Germline V CDR1 and CDR2: MNHNS, SASEGT. The CDR3 consists of 14 residues. CDR3 sequence (DNA): TGTGCCAGCAAGGTGGGACATAACACCGGGGAGCTGTTTTTT. Residues: CASKVGHNTGELFF.

The V call is TRBV7-3, the J call TRBJ2-2; D possibly corresponds to TRBD1 (5 bases). Between the trimmed V and J ends, which lost 5 bases and 5 bases, there was a span of 21 bases. Germline V gene sequence: CDR1 SGHTA, CDR2 FQGTGA. The CDR3 extends over 17 amino acids. CDR3 bases: TGTGCCAGCAGCAAGGCTGACAGCACGACCCATACCGGGGAGCTGTTTTTT. It yields the protein CASSKADSTTHTGELFF.

V gene TRBV2 combines with J gene TRBJ2-1; D call uncertain. Germline-derived CDR1 and CDR2 are SNHLY and FYNNEI. This CDR3 is 13 amino acids long. V gave up 4 bases and J gave up 10 bases, with 14 bases separating them. The CDR3 loop reads CASSAIGSREQFF. DNA for the CDR3: TGTGCCAGCAGTGCCATCGGAAGTCGGGAGCAGTTCTTC.

The rearrangement uses TRBV19 and TRBJ1-2; 9 bases map to TRBD1. CDR1 and CDR2 (germline): LNHDA, SQIVND (reference sequence). V dropped 4 bases and J dropped 6; count of bases not matched to a gene: 3. The CDR3 contains 13 residues. CDR3 residues: CASSTGTGNGYTF. DNA for the CDR3: TGTGCCAGTAGTACCGGGACAGGGAATGGCTACACCTTC.

This clone occurred a few times. This sequence joins TRBV6-1 and TRBJ2-5, with TRBD2 identical over 7 bases. V shed 8 bases, J shed 5 bases, and the junction held 11 bases outside the gene matches. From germline, CDR1 is MNHNS and CDR2 SASEGT. The CDR3 has 14 amino acids. Here the CDR3 DNA reads TGTGCCAGCGATCCGAGCGGGGCTGTGGAGACCCAGTACTTC. It translates to CASDPSGAVETQYF.

In its sample, this clone was seen once. The chain combines TRBV28 with TRBJ2-7; a weak D match, TRBD2 (5 bases). Germline V gene sequence: CDR1 MDHEN, CDR2 SYDVKM. This CDR3 spans 13 amino acids. Between the trimmed V and J ends, which lost 3 bases and 6 bases, there was a span of 12 bases. The CDR3 DNA is TGTGCCAGCAGTTTCGTCGAGGGTATCGAGCAGTACTTC. Its protein product is CASSFVEGIEQYF.

J is TRBJ1-2 and V is TRBV5-4, with D unresolved. Trimming pared 0 bases from V and 8 bases from J, leaving 8 bases between. CDR3 length equals 12 residues. The germline gives CDR1 SGHNT, CDR2 YYREEE (reference sequence). The CDR3 DNA is TGTGCCAGCAGCTTGGACAGTCAGGGCTACACCTTC. The encoded protein is CASSLDSQGYTF.

This sequence joins TRBV7-7 and TRBJ2-7; TRBD1 matches at 10 bases. Per the germline V gene, CDR1 is SSHAT and CDR2 is FNYEAQ (reference sequence). The CDR3 consists of 14 residues. Trimming removed 5 bases from V and 1 base from J; junction bases left unmatched: 2. This CDR3 reads CASSRDRGSYEQYF. The CDR3 bases are TGTGCCAGCAGCCGGGACAGGGGATCCTACGAGCAGTACTTC.

The chain recombines TRBV6-5 with TRBJ1-6; D gene ambiguous. Trimming left V 4 bases short and J 10 bases short, with 14 bases between. This CDR3 spans 14 amino acids. Germline CDR1 MNHEY, CDR2 SVGAGI. The CDR3 coding sequence is TGTGCCAGCAGTTTGGAGGGTACTAGATCACCCCTCCACTTT. Translation: CASSLEGTRSPLHF.

This clone was seen only a few times. The CDR3 sequence is CSVNRGGAYGYTF. The CDR3 DNA follows: TGCAGCGTTAACCGAGGAGGAGCCTATGGCTACACCTTC. V and J are TRBV29-1 and TRBJ1-2; no firm D call. The CDR3 has 13 amino acids. Germline assignment: CDR1 SQVTM and CDR2 ANQGSEA. Trimming shortened V by 5 bases and J by 4 bases, and 14 bases separated the two germline ends.

The rearrangement joins TRBV6-5 to TRBJ2-5, with a possible D match to TRBD2 (5 bases). The CDR3 length is 15 residues. The germline V and J ends were trimmed by 2 bases and 1 base, with 11 bases remaining between them. CDR1 MNHEY and CDR2 SVGAGI come from the germline V gene. The CDR3 sequence: CASSYTPGSQETQYF. In DNA form, the CDR3 reads TGTGCCAGCAGTTACACCCCGGGGAGCCAAGAGACCCAGTACTTC.

This rearrangement joins TRBV4-1 to TRBJ1-3, with unresolved D. Trimming removed 0 bases from V and 8 bases from J, with 14 bases in between. This CDR3 is 15 amino acids long. The germline CDR1 and CDR2 sequences are MGHRA and YSYEKL. CDR3: CASSQDRIGRDTIYF. The CDR3 nucleotides read TGCGCCAGCAGCCAAGATCGGATAGGGCGGGACACCATATATTTT.

This clone was counted between two and nine times. The genes are TRBV6-1 and TRBJ1-3, with D maybe TRBD1 (5 bases). CDR1 is MNHNS, CDR2 SASEGT, per germline. The germline V and J ends were trimmed by 7 bases and 7 bases, with 20 bases remaining between them. The length of the CDR3 is 15 residues. CDR3 coding DNA: TGTGCCAGCATTGAGGAGCCAGGGTTGTGGAACACCATATATTTT. The encoded protein is CASIEEPGLWNTIYF.